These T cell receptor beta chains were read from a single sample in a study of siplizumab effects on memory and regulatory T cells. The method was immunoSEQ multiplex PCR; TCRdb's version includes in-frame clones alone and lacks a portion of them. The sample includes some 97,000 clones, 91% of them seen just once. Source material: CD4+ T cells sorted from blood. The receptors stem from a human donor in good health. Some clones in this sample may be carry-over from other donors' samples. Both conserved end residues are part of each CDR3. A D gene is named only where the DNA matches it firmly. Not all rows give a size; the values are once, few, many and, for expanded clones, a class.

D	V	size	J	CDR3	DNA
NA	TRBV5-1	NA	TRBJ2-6	CASSLGGSSGANVLTF	TGCGCCAGCAGCTTGGGAGGGAGCTCTGGGGCCAACGTCCTGACTTTC
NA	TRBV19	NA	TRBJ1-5	CASSWTEYQPQHF	TGTGCCAGTAGTTGGACGGAGTATCAGCCCCAGCATTTT
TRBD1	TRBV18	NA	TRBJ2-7	CASSTTGTGAIYEQYF	TGTGCCAGCTCGACTACCGGGACAGGGGCGATTTACGAGCAGTACTTC
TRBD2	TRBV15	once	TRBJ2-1	CATSRDLREVHEQFF	TGTGCCACCAGCAGAGATTTGCGGGAGGTCCATGAGCAGTTCTTC
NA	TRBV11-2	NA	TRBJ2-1	CASSLRVYYNEQFF	TGTGCCAGCAGCTTGAGGGTCTACTACAATGAGCAGTTCTTC
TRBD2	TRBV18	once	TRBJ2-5	CASSPREVTLVSSETQYF	TGTGCCAGCTCACCCCGGGAGGTGACTCTTGTGTCATCAGAGACCCAGTACTTC
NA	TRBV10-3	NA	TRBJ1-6	CAIGPAVEPLHF	TGTGCCATCGGCCCGGCGGTCGAACCCCTCCACTTT
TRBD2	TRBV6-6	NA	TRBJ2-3	CASTPGAGVPDTQYF	TGTGCCAGCACCCCCGGCGCGGGAGTACCCGATACGCAGTATTTT
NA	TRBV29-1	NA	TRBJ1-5	CSVLVSSNQPQHF	TGCAGCGTCTTGGTATCTAGCAATCAGCCCCAGCATTTT
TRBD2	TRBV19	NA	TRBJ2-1	CASSMEAGGYDYNEQFF	TGTGCCAGTAGTATGGAAGCGGGAGGGTACGATTACAATGAGCAGTTCTTC
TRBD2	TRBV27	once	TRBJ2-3	CASRLAGNPRTQYF	TGTGCCAGCAGGCTAGCGGGAAACCCTCGGACGCAGTATTTT
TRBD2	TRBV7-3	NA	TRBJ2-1	CASRLAGGPNEQFF	TGTGCCAGCAGATTAGCGGGAGGGCCAAATGAGCAGTTCTTC
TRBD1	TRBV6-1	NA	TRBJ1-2	CASSEVDGTGGLGYTF	TGTGCCAGCAGTGAAGTCGATGGGACAGGGGGCCTTGGCTACACCTTC
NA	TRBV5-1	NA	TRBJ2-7	CASSLVISGRLEQYF	TGCGCCAGCAGCTTGGTTATCTCAGGTAGGCTCGAGCAGTACTTC
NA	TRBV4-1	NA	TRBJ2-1	CASSQLNPTSGEQFF	TGCGCCAGCAGCCAACTCAACCCTACGAGTGGCGAGCAGTTCTTC
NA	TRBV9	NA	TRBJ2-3	CASSVGKSASTDTQYF	TGTGCCAGCAGCGTAGGGAAGTCGGCTAGCACAGATACGCAGTATTTT
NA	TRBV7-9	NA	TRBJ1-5	CASSRGGSSQPQHF	TGTGCCAGCAGCCGCGGGGGAAGCAGTCAGCCCCAGCATTTT
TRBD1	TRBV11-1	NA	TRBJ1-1	CASRRRPGTQGGSTEAFF	TGTGCCAGCAGACGCCGCCCCGGGACCCAGGGGGGGAGCACTGAAGCTTTCTTT
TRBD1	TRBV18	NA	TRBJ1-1	CASSPPGRGSRTEAFF	TGTGCCAGCTCACCACCTGGCAGGGGGTCTCGTACTGAAGCTTTCTTT
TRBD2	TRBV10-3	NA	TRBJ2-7	CAIRPLAASYEQYF	TGTGCCATCAGGCCCCTAGCGGCTAGCTACGAGCAGTACTTC
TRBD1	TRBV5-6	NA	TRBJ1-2	CASSLEQGAHYGYTF	TGTGCCAGCAGCTTGGAACAGGGGGCACACTATGGCTACACCTTC
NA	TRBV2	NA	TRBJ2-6	CASSEGQGRGANVLTF	TGTGCCAGCAGTGAGGGTCAAGGGCGAGGGGCCAACGTCCTGACTTTC
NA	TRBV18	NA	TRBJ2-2	CASSPRAGRTGELFF	TGTGCCAGCTCACCACGGGCGGGACGCACCGGGGAGCTGTTTTTT
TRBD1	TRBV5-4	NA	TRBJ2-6	CASSSNRDRGLHGNVLTF	TGTGCCAGCAGCTCGAACCGGGACAGGGGGCTTCACGGCAACGTCCTGACTTTC
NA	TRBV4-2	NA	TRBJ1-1	CASSLEGRITEAFF	TGTGCCAGCAGCTTGGAGGGCCGGATCACTGAAGCTTTCTTT
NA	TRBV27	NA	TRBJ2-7	CATSPKPEQYF	TGTGCCACCTCGCCAAAGCCCGAGCAGTACTTC